The 32 T cell receptor beta chains in this list originate from one sample, sequenced in a study of PD-L1 blockade in urothelial cancer (TCRdb year 2017). The intended sense of this specimen's time point label: pretreatment peripheral blood. Library construction relied on the immunoSEQ multiplex PCR assay. The clones in this table, taken by TCRdb from immuneACCESS, are in-frame only. Not every clone is retained; where verified, under half of the shortfall comes from an unresolved V gene, and the cause of the rest is unknown. The sample table lists 60,000 to 75,000 clones, roughly 84% of them with a count of one. Roughly 9% of the sample is taken by the ten largest. Sequencing was performed on PBMCs, taken around atezolizumab (anti-PD-L1) treatment. All receptors derive from a woman in her 70s with urothelial cancer.

The rearrangement joins TRBV11-1 to TRBJ2-1, with a tentative D call TRBD1 (5 bases). The germline V gene has CDR1 SGHAT and CDR2 FQDESV (reference sequence). This CDR3 is 14 amino acids long. V was clipped by 6 bases and J by 9 bases, with 18 bases between them. The CDR3 coding sequence is TGTGCCAGCAGGCCTTCGCTTGGGGCGCGTGAGCAGTTCTTC. This codes for CASRPSLGAREQFF.

This clone was seen only once. The gene calls are TRBV30 and TRBJ2-1, with 10 bases identical to TRBD2. CDR1 and CDR2 from the germline V gene are GTSNPN and SVGIG (reference sequence). The CDR3 extends over 18 amino acids. V shed 4 bases, J shed 9 bases, and the junction held 21 bases outside the gene matches. CDR3 in DNA: TGTGCCTGGACTGCCGGCAGAGCTAGCGGGAGATTTCGTTTTGAGCAGTTCTTC. Amino acids: CAWTAGRASGRFRFEQFF.

The chain is built from TRBV19 and TRBJ1-1, with a tentative D call TRBD1 (5 bases). Germline V CDR1 and CDR2: LNHDA, SQIVND (reference sequence). The CDR3 extends over 18 amino acids. V lost 6 bases to trimming and J lost 0 bases, with 23 bases between them. Here the CDR3 DNA reads TGTGCCAGTAGCACGCAGCGGGGGAGAGGTGGGATGAACACTGAAGCTTTCTTT. It specifies CASSTQRGRGGMNTEAFF.

This clone has just one count. The chain joins TRBV27 to TRBJ1-4, with 7 bases lining up with TRBD1. Germline V gene sequence: CDR1 MNHEY, CDR2 SMNVEV (reference sequence). The CDR3 runs to 15 residues. Trimming cost V 6 bases and J 6 bases; bases outside gene matches: 10. CDR3 DNA sequence: TGTGCCAGCAGCTCAACAGGGGCCGGAGATGAAAAACTGTTTTTT. As protein: CASSSTGAGDEKLFF.

The rearrangement uses TRBV7-2 and TRBJ2-7; 8 nucleotides line up with TRBD2. CDR1 is SGHTA and CDR2 is FQGNSA in the germline V gene. The CDR3 consists of 16 residues. With 5 bases clipped from V and 1 base from J, the junction kept 10 bases outside the gene matches. The CDR3 spells CASSPGTGLGSYEQYF. The CDR3 nucleotides read TGTGCCAGCAGCCCCGGCACGGGACTAGGGTCCTACGAGCAGTACTTC.

The V call is TRBV29-1, the J call TRBJ2-7, with 9 positions matching TRBD1. Per the germline V gene, CDR1 is SQVTM and CDR2 is ANQGSEA. The CDR3 length is 13 residues. Losses at the gene ends were 7 bases for V and 1 base for J; bases not matched to a gene: 5. DNA of the CDR3: TGCAGCGCCGAGACAGGGGGATCCTACGAGCAGTACTTC. Its translation is CSAETGGSYEQYF.

V usage is TRBV19 and J usage is TRBJ1-5; a possible D gene is TRBD1 (5 bases). Germline V gene lookup returns CDR1 LNHDA and CDR2 SQIVND (reference sequence). V lost 3 bases to trimming and J lost 9 bases, with 18 bases between them. The CDR3 runs to 15 residues. The CDR3 nucleotides are TGTGCCAGTAGTATTTTGGGGCCCCCGGTCGGGCCCCAGCATTTT. This encodes CASSILGPPVGPQHF.

J is TRBJ1-2 and V is TRBV30, with TRBD1 as a possible D gene (5 bases). From germline, CDR1 is GTSNPN and CDR2 SVGIG (reference sequence). The V and J ends lost 0 bases and 4 bases respectively, with 12 bases between them. This CDR3 is built from 14 residues. The CDR3 bases are TGTGCCTGGAGTGTGGTCGGGACTTTCTATGGCTACACCTTC. This translates into CAWSVVGTFYGYTF.

The CDR3: CASSEIELAGSTDTQYF. The CDR3 DNA sequence: TGTGCCAGCAGTGAAATCGAACTAGCGGGGAGCACAGATACGCAGTATTTT. This chain uses TRBV6-1 with TRBJ2-3, with TRBD2 matching over 10 bases. Unmatched junction bases numbered 5, after V lost 2 bases and J lost 0 bases. Germline V gene sequence: CDR1 MNHNS, CDR2 SASEGT. The CDR3 length is 17 residues.

This clone showed up just a few times. This rearrangement joins TRBV28 to TRBJ1-4; TRBD1 matches at 9 bases. This CDR3 comprises 12 residues. The ends lost 8 bases at V and 16 bases at J; junction bases unmatched: 11. Germline V gene data show CDR1 as MDHEN and CDR2 as SYDVKM. The CDR3 loop reads CASERTGGATFF. The CDR3 DNA reads TGTGCCAGCGAAAGAACAGGGGGCGCAACGTTTTTT.

The chain couples TRBV7-2 to TRBJ2-7; 10 bases are a match to TRBD2. The V and J ends lost 2 bases and 1 base, in that order; junction bases with no gene match: 2. The CDR3 length is 15 residues. Germline V gene lookup returns CDR1 SGHTA and CDR2 FQGNSA. CDR3 region: CASSLLAGASYEQYF. For the CDR3, the DNA is TGTGCCAGCAGCTTACTAGCGGGAGCATCCTACGAGCAGTACTTC.

This clone is medium-sized in the sample. The rearrangement uses TRBV19 and TRBJ2-1; perhaps TRBD2 as D (6 bases). Germline-derived CDR1 and CDR2 are LNHDA and SQIVND (reference sequence). V was clipped by 5 bases and J by 1 base, with 12 bases between them. This CDR3 is built from 15 residues. CDR3 loop: CASSFSGRSYNEQFF. CDR3 sequence (DNA): TGTGCCAGTAGTTTCTCCGGGAGATCCTACAATGAGCAGTTCTTC.

V usage is TRBV5-1 and J usage is TRBJ2-1; D gene uncertain. The germline V gene has CDR1 SGHRS and CDR2 YFSETQ. CDR3 length: 14 residues. V gave up 5 bases and J gave up 8 bases, with 17 bases separating them. This chain's CDR3 is CASRLLPGSDEQFF. For the CDR3, the DNA is TGCGCCAGCAGGCTTCTACCCGGTTCGGATGAGCAGTTCTTC.

The chain combines TRBV18 with TRBJ1-2; 9 nucleotides line up with TRBD1. Germline V gene data show CDR1 as KGHSH and CDR2 as LQKENI. This CDR3 is 15 amino acids long. V was clipped by 3 bases and J by 7 bases; unmatched bases: 9. CDR3 protein: CASSPRRTGAFGYTF. In nucleotides, the CDR3 is TGTGCCAGCTCACCGCGTCGGACAGGGGCATTTGGCTACACCTTC.

The chain employs TRBV5-6 and TRBJ2-3; the D is unclear. Per germline, CDR1 SGHDT and CDR2 YYEEEE. V was pared by 7 bases and J by 4 bases, with 10 bases between. This CDR3 has 12 residues. CDR3 sequence reads: CASYHYPDTQYF. CDR3 nucleotides: TGTGCCAGCTACCACTACCCAGATACGCAGTATTTT.

This clone was detected once. The chain has TRBV27 and TRBJ1-2; D is undetermined. V was pared by 3 bases and J by 8 bases, with 13 bases between. The CDR3 extends over 13 amino acids. Germline lookup yields CDR1 MNHEY and CDR2 SMNVEV (reference sequence). CDR3 loop: CASSLSGSWGYTF. The CDR3 coding sequence is TGTGCCAGCAGTTTGAGCGGATCGTGGGGCTACACCTTC.

This chain links TRBV5-4 with TRBJ2-3, with D possibly being TRBD2 (5 bases). Trimming left V 3 bases short and J 4 bases short, with 12 bases between. This CDR3 has 14 amino acids. From germline, CDR1 is SGHNT and CDR2 YYREEE (reference sequence). The CDR3 nucleotides are TGTGCCAGCAGCTCTTTGATAGCGTCAGATACGCAGTATTTT. Translated: CASSSLIASDTQYF.

The chain uses TRBV5-1 and TRBJ2-1; a weak D match, TRBD2 (7 bases). The CDR3 totals 12 residues. Germline V gene data show CDR1 as SGHRS and CDR2 as YFSETQ. V shed 4 bases and J shed 13 bases, with 15 bases lying between them. CDR3: CASSEPAGAQFF. The DNA for the CDR3 is TGCGCCAGCAGCGAGCCGGCGGGGGCCCAGTTCTTC.

The CDR3 region has the DNA TGTGCCAGCAGTTACTCGGGTAGGGGGTACGAGCAGTACTTC. It is translated as CASSYSGRGYEQYF. The chain joins TRBV6-5 to TRBJ2-7, with TRBD1 as a possible D gene (6 bases). Germline lookup yields CDR1 MNHEY and CDR2 SVGAGI. The germline V and J ends were trimmed by 0 bases and 4 bases, with 10 bases remaining between them. The CDR3 runs to 14 residues.

V usage is TRBV19 and J usage is TRBJ2-1; TRBD2 agrees at 11 bases. J was trimmed by 4 bases and V by 6 bases; bases with no gene match: 11. CDR3 length equals 17 residues. Germline CDR1 LNHDA, CDR2 SQIVND (reference sequence). The CDR3, as DNA: TGTGCCAGTAGAGAACTAGCGGGAGCTAACCCGTACAATGAGCAGTTCTTC. This encodes CASRELAGANPYNEQFF.

The V call is TRBV27, the J call TRBJ2-3; TRBD2 aligns across 12 bases. The ends lost 4 bases at V and 0 bases at J; junction bases unmatched: 5. Germline values: CDR1 MNHEY, CDR2 SMNVEV (reference sequence). The CDR3 spans 17 residues. Written as DNA, the CDR3 is TGTGCCAGCAGTTCCTGGACTAGCGGGGTTAGCACAGATACGCAGTATTTT. Its protein is CASSSWTSGVSTDTQYF.

The V and J genes are TRBV2 and TRBJ2-3; 8 nucleotides line up with TRBD2. After removal of 4 bases from V and 3 bases from J, the junction contained 6 bases not matched to a gene. Per germline, CDR1 SNHLY and CDR2 FYNNEI. The CDR3 is 15 amino acids. The CDR3 DNA follows: TGTGCCAGCAGTGGGGCGGGAGGCGGTACAGATACGCAGTATTTT. Its protein product is CASSGAGGGTDTQYF. Drawing the rest from reference TRBV2 and TRBJ2-3, the complete variable domain is EPEVTQTPSHQVTQMGQEVILRCVPISNHLYFYWYRQILGQKVEFLVSFYNNEISEKSEIFDDQFSVERPDGSNFTLKIRSTKLEDSAMYFCASSGAGGGTDTQYFGPGTRLTVL.

V is TRBV6-6 and J is TRBJ2-1; TRBD1 matches 10 bases. Per the germline V gene, CDR1 is MNHNY and CDR2 is SVGAGI (reference sequence). V trimming: 8 bases; J trimming: 9 bases; junction bases outside the gene matches: 13. The CDR3 has 15 amino acids. The CDR3 reads CASRAGTGDKGEQFF. The CDR3 coding sequence is TGTGCCAGCCGCGCCGGGACAGGGGATAAGGGTGAGCAGTTCTTC.

This sequence joins TRBV4-1 and TRBJ1-4; maybe TRBD1 (6 bases). The CDR3 is made up of 15 amino acids. V lost 4 bases, J lost 0 bases, and 9 bases lay in between. The germline V gene encodes CDR1 MGHRA and CDR2 YSYEKL. The CDR3 sequence is CASSRGQTTNEKLFF. The CDR3 bases are TGCGCCAGCAGCCGAGGACAGACAACTAATGAAAAACTGTTTTTT.

The V gene is TRBV6-6, the J gene TRBJ2-5; TRBD1 matches 7 bases. The CDR3 has 15 residues. V gave up 5 bases and J gave up 5 bases; unmatched junction bases: 11. CDR1 is MNHNY, CDR2 SVGAGI, per germline (reference sequence). The CDR3: CASSQERQGWETQYF. The DNA of the CDR3 is TGTGCCAGCAGTCAGGAGCGACAGGGTTGGGAGACCCAGTACTTC.

The chain uses TRBV18 and TRBJ2-5; 7 bases line up with TRBD1. The CDR3 length is 16 residues. Trimming removed 2 bases from V and 5 bases from J; junction bases left unmatched: 11. Germline assignment: CDR1 KGHSH and CDR2 LQKENI. Here the CDR3 DNA reads TGTGCCAGCTCACCAGGGAACAGGGGCGATGCGGAGACCCAGTACTTC. This gives the protein CASSPGNRGDAETQYF.

The rearrangement joins TRBV29-1 to TRBJ1-1; TRBD1 matches at 7 bases. This CDR3 is 13 amino acids long. V lost 7 bases, J lost 0 bases, and 5 bases stayed unmatched. Germline V CDR1 and CDR2: SQVTM, ANQGSEA. CDR3 amino acids: CSATGQMNTEAFF. CDR3 in DNA: TGCAGCGCCACGGGACAGATGAACACTGAAGCTTTCTTT. The full variable domain, in which reference TRBV29-1 and TRBJ1-1 provide the parts outside the CDR3, is SAVISQKPSRDICQRGTSLTIQCQVDSQVTMMFWYRQQPGQSLTLIATANQGSEATYESGFVIDKFPISRPNLTFSTLTVSNMSPEDSSIYLCSATGQMNTEAFFGQGTRLTVV.

V gene TRBV10-3 combines with J gene TRBJ2-5; D remains ambiguous. There are 12 residues in the CDR3. V lost 4 bases and J 2 bases, leaving 5 bases between the germline ends. Germline V gives CDR1 ENHRY, CDR2 SYGVKD. The CDR3 nucleotides read TGTGCCATCAGTGGCCAGCAAGAGACCCAGTACTTC. As protein: CAISGQQETQYF.

V is TRBV9 and J is TRBJ2-1; 7 bases fit TRBD2. Germline CDR1 and CDR2: SGDLS and YYNGEE. V dropped 0 bases and J dropped 4; count of bases not matched to a gene: 7. This CDR3 spans 16 amino acids. CDR3 coding DNA: TGTGCCAGCAGCGTAGGGACTAGTCGTGGATACAATGAGCAGTTCTTC. Protein product: CASSVGTSRGYNEQFF.

This clone was picked up a small number of times. The chain joins TRBV20-1 to TRBJ2-7, with TRBD1 matching 7 bases. Germline CDR1 reads DFQATT; CDR2 reads SNEGSKA (reference sequence). There are 11 residues in the CDR3. Unmatched junction bases numbered 2, after V lost 6 bases and J lost 3 bases. DNA of the CDR3: TGCAGTGCCTACAGGGGCTACGAGCAGTACTTC. Encoded protein: CSAYRGYEQYF.

The chain recombines TRBV6-6 with TRBJ1-1; D gene ambiguous. The CDR3 length is 14 residues. Trimming took 0 bases from V and 3 from J, leaving 8 bases between them. CDR1 is MNHNY and CDR2 is SVGAGI in the germline V gene (reference sequence). CDR3 nucleotide sequence: TGTGCCAGCAGTTACTCCCTAAGCTACACTGAAGCTTTCTTT. Translating gives CASSYSLSYTEAFF.

This clone is a singleton in its sample. The CDR3 DNA is TGCAGCGGGAAACACAGGGATAGCACAGATACGCAGTATTTT. Its translation is CSGKHRDSTDTQYF. The gene calls are TRBV29-1 and TRBJ2-3, with D possibly being TRBD1 (6 bases). The CDR3 loop spans 14 amino acids. Germline V gene data show CDR1 as SQVTM and CDR2 as ANQGSEA. V gave up 7 bases and J gave up 0 bases, with 14 bases separating them.